What follows describes a single T cell receptor beta chain. As yet, its antigen is unknown. The data originate from a study of T-cell reconstitution after alpha-beta-depleted transplantation in children. The study's findings and limits: The authors attributed T-cell counts and diversity one year after transplant mostly to newly produced T cells. About two months after transplant, alpha-beta T cells reportedly came from several hundred expanded graft clones. Surviving recipient T cells and thymic progenitors underlay high day-60 TCRbeta diversity in some patients.

Germline trimming cut 5 bases from V and 2 bases from J; bases unmatched to any gene: 7. The length of the CDR3 is 15 residues. Researchers prepared the TCRbeta library using unique molecular identifiers, the study reports. Each CDR3 protein is one row after TCRdb ran MiXCR on the PCR reads. The profile shows approximately 250,000 distinct CDR3 sequences, roughly a quarter of them singletons. V is TRBV12-3 or TRBV12-4 and J is TRBJ2-3; 7 bases are a match to TRBD2. The clonotype originates from a girl aged 2 to 9 with Fanconi anemia, due to receive a stem cell transplant. The sample in question was PBMCs, obtained before TCRalphabeta/CD19-depleted stem cell transplant. The CDR3 loop reads CASSPSGEDTDTQYF. CDR3 bases: TGTGCCAGCAGTCCCAGCGGGGAAGACACAGATACGCAGTATTTT.